This T cell receptor beta chain was documented in a study of blood T cell repertoires in COVID-19. Study-level background: Acute and convalescent COVID-19 specimens originated in the United States, Italy and Spain.

Sequencing was performed with immunoSEQ multiplex PCR; in TCRdb, only in-frame clones are kept and a portion is missing. The profile shows 95,000 to 150,000 clones, over 80% of them singletons. The CDR3 consists of 15 residues. CDR1 and CDR2 from the germline V gene are SGHAT and FQNNGV. The ends were cut back, 0 bases at V and 3 bases at J, with 12 bases in the middle. The sample consisted of PBMCs or T cells enriched from blood (not recorded which). This clonotype was obtained from a woman younger than 45 who had recovered from COVID-19. The chain joins TRBV11-2 to TRBJ2-7, with a possible D match to TRBD2 (5 bases). CDR3 protein: CASSLETTRRYEQYF. In DNA, the CDR3 is TGTGCCAGCAGCTTAGAGACTACCCGACGCTACGAGCAGTACTTC.